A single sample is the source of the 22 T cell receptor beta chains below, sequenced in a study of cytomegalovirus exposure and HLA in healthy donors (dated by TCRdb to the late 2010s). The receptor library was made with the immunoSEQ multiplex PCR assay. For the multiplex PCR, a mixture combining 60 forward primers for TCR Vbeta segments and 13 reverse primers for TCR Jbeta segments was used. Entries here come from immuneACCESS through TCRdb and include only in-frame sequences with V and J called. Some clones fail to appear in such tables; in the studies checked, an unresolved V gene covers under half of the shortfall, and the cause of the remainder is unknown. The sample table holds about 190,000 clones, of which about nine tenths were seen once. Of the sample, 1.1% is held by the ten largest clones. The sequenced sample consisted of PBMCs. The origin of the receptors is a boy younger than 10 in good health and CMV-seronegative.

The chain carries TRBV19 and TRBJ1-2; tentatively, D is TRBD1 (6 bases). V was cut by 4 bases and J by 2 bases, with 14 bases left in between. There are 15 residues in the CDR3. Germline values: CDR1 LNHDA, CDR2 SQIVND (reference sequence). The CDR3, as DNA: TGTGCCAGTAGTACCGACCGGGACACAAACTATGGCTACACCTTC. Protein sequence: CASSTDRDTNYGYTF.

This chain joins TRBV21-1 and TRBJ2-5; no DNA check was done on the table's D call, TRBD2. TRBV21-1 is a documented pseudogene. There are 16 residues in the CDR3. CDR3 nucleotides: TGTGCCAGCAGCAAAGCTACGTCGAGGGTCCAAGAGACCCAGTACTTC. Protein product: CASSKATSRVQETQYF.

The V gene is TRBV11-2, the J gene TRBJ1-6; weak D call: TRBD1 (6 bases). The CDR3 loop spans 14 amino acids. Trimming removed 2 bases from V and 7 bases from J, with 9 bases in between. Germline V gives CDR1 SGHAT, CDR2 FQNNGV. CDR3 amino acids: CASSLHRANSPLHF. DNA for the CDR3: TGTGCCAGCAGCTTACACAGGGCCAATTCACCCCTCCACTTT.

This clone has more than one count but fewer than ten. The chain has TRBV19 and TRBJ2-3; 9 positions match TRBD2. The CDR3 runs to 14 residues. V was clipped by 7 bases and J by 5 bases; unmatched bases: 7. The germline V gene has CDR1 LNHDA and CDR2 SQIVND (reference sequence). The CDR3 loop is CASTAAGGRDTQYF. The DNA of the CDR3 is TGTGCCAGTACGGCAGCGGGAGGTCGAGATACGCAGTATTTT.

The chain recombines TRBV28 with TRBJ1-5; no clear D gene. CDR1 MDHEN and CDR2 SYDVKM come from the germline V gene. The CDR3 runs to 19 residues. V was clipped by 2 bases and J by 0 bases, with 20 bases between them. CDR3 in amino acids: CASSLGTSQAILSNQPQHF. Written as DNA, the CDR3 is TGTGCCAGCAGTTTAGGTACAAGCCAGGCTATCCTTAGCAATCAGCCCCAGCATTTT.

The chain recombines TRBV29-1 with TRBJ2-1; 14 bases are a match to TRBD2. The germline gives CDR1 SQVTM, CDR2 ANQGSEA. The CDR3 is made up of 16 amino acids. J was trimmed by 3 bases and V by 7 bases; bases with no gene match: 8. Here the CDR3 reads CSGGYGLAGGYNEQFF. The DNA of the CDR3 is TGCAGCGGAGGTTACGGACTAGCGGGGGGCTACAATGAGCAGTTCTTC.

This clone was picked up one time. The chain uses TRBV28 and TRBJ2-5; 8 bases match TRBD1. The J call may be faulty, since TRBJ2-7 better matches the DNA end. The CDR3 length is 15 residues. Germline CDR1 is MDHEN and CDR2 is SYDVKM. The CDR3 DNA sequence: TGTGCCACCAACCCCCCGGACAGGGAGAAGGTCGAGCAGTACTTC. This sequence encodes CATNPPDREKVEQYF.

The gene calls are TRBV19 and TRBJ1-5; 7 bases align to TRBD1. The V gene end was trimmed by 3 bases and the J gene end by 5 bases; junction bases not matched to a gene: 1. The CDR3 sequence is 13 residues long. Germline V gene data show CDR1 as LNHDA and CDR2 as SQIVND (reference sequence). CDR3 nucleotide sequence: TGTGCCAGTAGTATTCAGGGGGATCAGCCCCAGCATTTT. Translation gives CASSIQGDQPQHF.

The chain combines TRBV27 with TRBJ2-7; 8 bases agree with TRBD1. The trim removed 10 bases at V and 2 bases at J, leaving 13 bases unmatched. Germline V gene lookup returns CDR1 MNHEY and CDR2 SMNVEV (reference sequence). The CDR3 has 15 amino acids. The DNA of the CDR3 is TGTGCCAAAGACCGTCCAGGGGGCGCCCCCTACGAGCAGTACTTC. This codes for CAKDRPGGAPYEQYF.

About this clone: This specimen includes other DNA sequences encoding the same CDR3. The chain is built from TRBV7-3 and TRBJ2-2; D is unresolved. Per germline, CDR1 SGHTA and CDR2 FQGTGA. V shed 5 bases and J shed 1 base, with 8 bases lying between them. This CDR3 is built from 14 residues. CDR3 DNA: TGTGCCAGCAGCCCCCCGGGGAACACCGGGGAGCTGTTTTTT. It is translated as CASSPPGNTGELFF.

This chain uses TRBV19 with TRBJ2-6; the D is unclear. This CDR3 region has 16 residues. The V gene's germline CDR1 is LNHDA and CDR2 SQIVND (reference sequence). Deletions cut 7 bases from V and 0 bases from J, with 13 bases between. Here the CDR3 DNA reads TGTGCCAGTACATTCCTCTCGGGCTCTGGGGCCAACGTCCTGACTTTC. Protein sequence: CASTFLSGSGANVLTF.

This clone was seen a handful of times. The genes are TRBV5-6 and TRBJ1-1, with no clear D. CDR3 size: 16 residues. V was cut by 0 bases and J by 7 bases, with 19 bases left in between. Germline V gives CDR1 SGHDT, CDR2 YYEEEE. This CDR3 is CASSLVGRWTPNEAFF. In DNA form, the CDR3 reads TGTGCCAGCAGCTTGGTAGGCAGGTGGACTCCAAATGAAGCTTTCTTT.

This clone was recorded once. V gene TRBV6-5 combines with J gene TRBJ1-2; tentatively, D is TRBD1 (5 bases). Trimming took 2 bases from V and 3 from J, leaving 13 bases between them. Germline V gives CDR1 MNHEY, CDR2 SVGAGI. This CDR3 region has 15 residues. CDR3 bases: TGTGCCAGCAGTTACCGGAATCCGGGGGACTATGGCTACACCTTC. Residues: CASSYRNPGDYGYTF.

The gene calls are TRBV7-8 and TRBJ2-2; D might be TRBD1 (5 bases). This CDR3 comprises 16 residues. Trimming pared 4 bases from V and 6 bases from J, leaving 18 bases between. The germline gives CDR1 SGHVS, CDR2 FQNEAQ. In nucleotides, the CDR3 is TGTGCCAGCAGCTCACCCCAGGGAAGTGGGGCCGGGGAGCTGTTTTTT. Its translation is CASSSPQGSGAGELFF.

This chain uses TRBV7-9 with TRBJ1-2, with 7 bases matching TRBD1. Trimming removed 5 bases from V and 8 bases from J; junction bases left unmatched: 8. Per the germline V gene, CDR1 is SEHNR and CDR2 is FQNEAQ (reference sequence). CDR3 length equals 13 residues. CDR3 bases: TGTGCCAGCAGCCTGGGACAGTATGCGGGCTACACCTTC. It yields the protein CASSLGQYAGYTF.

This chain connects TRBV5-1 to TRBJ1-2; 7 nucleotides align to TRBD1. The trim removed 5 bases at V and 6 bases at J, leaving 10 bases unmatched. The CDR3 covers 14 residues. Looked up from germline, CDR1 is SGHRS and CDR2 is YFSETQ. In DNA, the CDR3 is TGCGCCAGCAGTCAGGGGGACCCTGTCGATGGCTACACCTTC. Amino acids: CASSQGDPVDGYTF. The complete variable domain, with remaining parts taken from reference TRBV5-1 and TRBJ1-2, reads KAGVTQTPRYLIKTRGQQVTLSCSPISGHRSVSWYQQTPGQGLQFLFEYFSETQRNKGNFPGRFSGRQFSNSRSEMNVSTLELGDSALYLCASSQGDPVDGYTFGSGTRLTVV.

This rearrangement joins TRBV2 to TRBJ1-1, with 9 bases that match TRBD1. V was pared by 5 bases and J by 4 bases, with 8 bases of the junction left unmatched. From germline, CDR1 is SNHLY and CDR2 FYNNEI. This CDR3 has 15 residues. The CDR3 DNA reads TGTGCCAGCAGTCAACAGGGGGCTAGGGGCACTGAAGCTTTCTTT. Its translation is CASSQQGARGTEAFF.

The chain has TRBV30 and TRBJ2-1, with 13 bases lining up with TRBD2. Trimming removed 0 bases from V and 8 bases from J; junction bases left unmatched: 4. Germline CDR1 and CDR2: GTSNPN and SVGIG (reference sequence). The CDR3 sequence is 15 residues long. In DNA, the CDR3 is TGTGCCTGGAGTGTAGGGACTAGCGGGAAGTATGAGCAGTTCTTC. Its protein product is CAWSVGTSGKYEQFF.

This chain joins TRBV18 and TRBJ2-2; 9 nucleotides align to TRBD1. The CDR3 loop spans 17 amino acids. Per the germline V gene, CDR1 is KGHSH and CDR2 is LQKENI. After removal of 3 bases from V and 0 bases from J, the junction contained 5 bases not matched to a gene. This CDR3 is CASSPFGTGTNTGELFF. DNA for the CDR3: TGTGCCAGCTCACCCTTTGGGACAGGGACGAACACCGGGGAGCTGTTTTTT.

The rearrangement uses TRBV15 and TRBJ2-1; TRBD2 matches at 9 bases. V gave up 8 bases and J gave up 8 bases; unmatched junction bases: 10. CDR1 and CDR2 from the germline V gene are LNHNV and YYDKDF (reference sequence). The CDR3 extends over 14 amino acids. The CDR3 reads CATRTAGGFDEQFF. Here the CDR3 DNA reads TGTGCCACCCGAACCGCGGGAGGGTTCGATGAGCAGTTCTTC.

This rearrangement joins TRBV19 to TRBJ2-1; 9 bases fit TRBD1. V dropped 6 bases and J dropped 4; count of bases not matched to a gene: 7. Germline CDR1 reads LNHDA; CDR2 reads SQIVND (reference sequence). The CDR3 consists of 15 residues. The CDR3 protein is CASRPTGGGYNEQFF. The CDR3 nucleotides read TGTGCCAGTAGACCGACAGGGGGAGGGTACAATGAGCAGTTCTTC.

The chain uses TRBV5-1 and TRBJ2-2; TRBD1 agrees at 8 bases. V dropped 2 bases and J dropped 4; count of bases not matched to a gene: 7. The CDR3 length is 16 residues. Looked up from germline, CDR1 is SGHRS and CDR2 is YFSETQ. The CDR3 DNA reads TGCGCCAGCAGCTTTGGTAATCAGGGGGCCACCGGGGAGCTGTTTTTT. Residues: CASSFGNQGATGELFF.